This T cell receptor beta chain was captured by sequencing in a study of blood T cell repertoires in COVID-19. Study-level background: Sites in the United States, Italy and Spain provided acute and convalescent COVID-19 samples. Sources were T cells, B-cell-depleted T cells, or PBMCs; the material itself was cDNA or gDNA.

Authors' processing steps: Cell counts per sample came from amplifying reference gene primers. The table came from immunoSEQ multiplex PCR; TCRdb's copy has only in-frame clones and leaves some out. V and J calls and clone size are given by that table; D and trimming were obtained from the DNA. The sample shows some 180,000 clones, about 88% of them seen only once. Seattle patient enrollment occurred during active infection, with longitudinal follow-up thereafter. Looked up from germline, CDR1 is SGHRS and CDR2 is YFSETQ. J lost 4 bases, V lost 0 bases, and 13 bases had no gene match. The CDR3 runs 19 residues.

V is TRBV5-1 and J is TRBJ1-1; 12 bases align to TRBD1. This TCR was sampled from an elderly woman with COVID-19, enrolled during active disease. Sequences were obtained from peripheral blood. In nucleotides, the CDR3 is TGCGCCAGCAGCTTGGGGAACCCGGGACAGGGGGCTGGGATCACTGAAGCTTTCTTT. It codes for CASSLGNPGQGAGITEAFF.